The sequence of this T cell receptor beta chain was determined in a study of cytomegalovirus exposure and HLA in healthy donors. Study results and limitations: Differences between HLA loci emerged in a later analysis of TCR association rates, with DRB1 most and HLA-C fewest.

The PCR employed 60 Vbeta primers together with 13 Jbeta primers. Sequencing used immunoSEQ multiplex PCR; TCRdb keeps in-frame clones, though not all of them. This table has 150,000 to 200,000 clones, roughly 80% appearing once. On this clone: The target antigen is unknown.

V was trimmed by 4 bases and J by 3 bases, leaving 11 bases between them. Germline values: CDR1 PRHDT, CDR2 FYEKMQ (reference sequence). The CDR3 is 14 amino acids. The genes are TRBV13 and TRBJ2-3; possible D gene TRBD2, 6 bases. The sequencing sample was made of PBMCs. The clonotype originates from a young woman in good health and CMV-seropositive. CDR3 sequence: CASSSGGNTDTQYF. DNA of the CDR3: TGTGCCAGCAGCTCCGGGGGTAATACAGATACGCAGTATTTT.